This T cell receptor beta chain was sequenced in a study of blood T cell repertoires in COVID-19. Repertoires were generated with immunoSEQ multiplex PCR, while TCRdb's copy carries only in-frame clones and drops some. The table lists approximately 70,000 clones, 91% of them singletons. The V and J ends lost 0 bases and 8 bases respectively, with 5 bases between them. The germline V gene encodes CDR1 SQVTM and CDR2 ANQGSEA. The CDR3 has 11 residues. The chain carries TRBV29-1 and TRBJ2-1, with D unresolved. The clonotype was recovered from a woman aged 55-75 years with active COVID-19. Sequenced sample: peripheral blood. DNA for the CDR3: TGCAGCGTTGAAGAACTTTATGAGCAGTTCTTC. Its translation: CSVEELYEQFF.